A selection of T cell receptor beta chains follows, all from one sample in a study of CD8+ T cells in alopecia areata. Clones were sequenced by immunoSEQ multiplex PCR, and TCRdb holds only the in-frame ones, with some missing. This sample has 80,000 to 100,000 clones, with about 44% found just once. The source material was CD8+ T cells sorted from blood, sampled at week 24, from a patient treated with tofacitinib. The receptors were sampled from a human donor with alopecia areata. Each CDR3 is given with its conserved first and last residue. The D gene is left open where the match is weak. Expanded clones get a size class; other rows say once, few or many, or leave the size out.

j_call: TRBJ2-7
cdr3_length: 15
v_call: TRBV27
d_call: NA
clone_size: NA
cdr3_aa: CASSLRGPITYEQYF
cdr3_nt: TGTGCCAGCAGTTTACGAGGACCGATTACCTACGAGCAGTACTTC

j_call: TRBJ2-7
cdr3_length: 14
v_call: TRBV30
d_call: TRBD1
clone_size: NA
cdr3_aa: CAWTLTGGFNEQYF
cdr3_nt: TGTGCCTGGACCCTGACAGGGGGCTTTAACGAGCAGTACTTC

j_call: TRBJ2-7
cdr3_length: 13
v_call: TRBV4-1
d_call: NA
clone_size: once
cdr3_aa: CASSSTGDYEQYF
cdr3_nt: TGCGCCAGCAGCTCCACAGGAGACTACGAGCAGTACTTC

j_call: TRBJ2-1
cdr3_length: 14
v_call: TRBV5-1
d_call: NA
clone_size: NA
cdr3_aa: CASTRDGSYNEQFF
cdr3_nt: TGCGCCAGCACCAGAGACGGGTCCTACAATGAGCAGTTCTTC

j_call: TRBJ2-7
cdr3_length: 12
v_call: TRBV12-5
d_call: TRBD2
clone_size: few
cdr3_aa: CASGLTGGEQYF
cdr3_nt: TGTGCTAGTGGTTTGACGGGGGGCGAGCAGTACTTC

j_call: TRBJ2-3
cdr3_length: 14
v_call: TRBV14
d_call: TRBD2
clone_size: few
cdr3_aa: CASRRWAGEDTQYF
cdr3_nt: TGTGCCAGCCGCCGTTGGGCGGGAGAAGATACGCAGTATTTT

j_call: TRBJ1-1
cdr3_length: 14
v_call: TRBV19
d_call: NA
clone_size: few
cdr3_aa: CASSIDRGNTEAFF
cdr3_nt: TGTGCCAGTAGTATAGATCGCGGGAACACTGAAGCTTTCTTT

j_call: TRBJ2-3
cdr3_length: 14
v_call: TRBV6-1
d_call: NA
clone_size: NA
cdr3_aa: CASSLASGLDTQYF
cdr3_nt: TGTGCCAGCAGCTTAGCCAGCGGGCTTGATACGCAGTATTTT

j_call: TRBJ1-2
cdr3_length: 13
v_call: TRBV4-2
d_call: NA
clone_size: NA
cdr3_aa: CASSLTGGYGYTF
cdr3_nt: TGTGCCAGCAGCTTAACAGGCGGCTATGGCTACACCTTC

j_call: TRBJ2-5
cdr3_length: 15
v_call: TRBV6-6
d_call: TRBD2
clone_size: once
cdr3_aa: CASRGLAGVGETQYF
cdr3_nt: TGTGCCAGCAGGGGACTAGCGGGAGTCGGAGAGACCCAGTACTTC

j_call: TRBJ2-7
cdr3_length: 13
v_call: TRBV7-9
d_call: NA
clone_size: once
cdr3_aa: CASSQDGFYEQYF
cdr3_nt: TGTGCCAGCAGCCAGGACGGATTCTACGAGCAGTACTTC

j_call: TRBJ2-2
cdr3_length: 16
v_call: TRBV27
d_call: TRBD1
clone_size: once
cdr3_aa: CASSSQTGVNTGELFF
cdr3_nt: TGTGCCAGCAGCTCCCAGACAGGGGTTAACACCGGGGAGCTGTTTTTT

j_call: TRBJ2-2
cdr3_length: 15
v_call: TRBV30
d_call: NA
clone_size: few
cdr3_aa: CAWRVLAPRTGELFF
cdr3_nt: TGTGCCTGGAGAGTGCTAGCACCCAGAACCGGGGAGCTGTTTTTT

j_call: TRBJ2-1
cdr3_length: 16
v_call: TRBV4-1
d_call: NA
clone_size: once
cdr3_aa: CASSQGGPSSYNEQFF
cdr3_nt: TGCGCCAGCAGCCAGGGGGGACCGAGCTCCTACAATGAGCAGTTCTTC

j_call: TRBJ2-1
cdr3_length: 15
v_call: TRBV7-2
d_call: NA
clone_size: NA
cdr3_aa: CASSSLAGWGDEQFF
cdr3_nt: TGTGCCAGCAGCTCCCTAGCCGGATGGGGGGATGAGCAGTTCTTC